The clone carrying this T cell receptor (beta chain) appeared a single time. The CDR3 is made up of 13 amino acids. Deletions cut 5 bases from V and 4 bases from J, with 12 bases between. The germline V gene encodes CDR1 SGHRS and CDR2 YFSETQ. In the authors' methods: How many nucleated cells were present was estimated from reference gene primer amplification. Data came from immunoSEQ multiplex PCR; TCRdb stores just in-frame clones and leaves some out. V, J and clone size derive from that table, while D and trimming were established from the DNA sequence. The sample consists of about 300,000 clones, roughly 87% of them appearing once. The data belong to a study of blood T cell repertoires in COVID-19. About the study: Some COVID-19 samples were acute and others convalescent; all came from the United States, Italy and Spain. The cDNA or gDNA used as material had been derived from T cells, B-cell-depleted T cells, or PBMCs.

Sequencing used peripheral blood. The rearrangement uses TRBV5-1 and TRBJ2-5; D is uncertain. This sequence was found in a human donor in a cohort sampled during active COVID-19. Written as DNA, the CDR3 is TGCGCCAGCAGAAAGGATGCGGTAGAGACCCAGTACTTC. This sequence encodes CASRKDAVETQYF.